This passage covers 24 T cell receptor beta chains from one sample sequenced in a study of shared clonotypes between healthy human individuals. Assay: immunoSEQ multiplex PCR; the TCRdb copy retains only in-frame clones and omits some. This table has around 430,000 clones, 70% to 80% appearing once. The sequenced sample consisted of PBMCs. These receptors all come from a woman between 40 and 55 years old in good health. Some clones in this sample may be carry-over from other donors' samples.

The rearrangement joins TRBV5-5 to TRBJ2-3, with D perhaps assigned TRBD1 or TRBD2 (5 bases each). V gave up 4 bases and J gave up 4 bases, with 10 bases separating them. The CDR3 spans 13 residues. CDR1 and CDR2 (germline): SGHKS, YYEKEE (reference sequence). The CDR3 DNA is TGTGCCAGCAGCCCTGGGGACCCAGATACGCAGTATTTT. Its protein is CASSPGDPDTQYF.

A few counts support this clone. The gene calls are TRBV7-2 and TRBJ2-7; D perhaps matches TRBD1 (6 bases). Looked up from germline, CDR1 is SGHTA and CDR2 is FQGNSA. The CDR3 extends over 14 amino acids. V was cut by 5 bases and J by 4 bases, with 15 bases left in between. The CDR3 DNA sequence: TGTGCCAGCAGCCCATATAGGACAGCGTACGAGCAGTACTTC. It codes for CASSPYRTAYEQYF.

The chain has TRBV6-4 and TRBJ2-3, with 11 bases fitting TRBD1. V lost 5 bases, J lost 6 bases, and 7 bases stayed unmatched. The CDR3 is 15 residues long. Germline assignment: CDR1 MRHNA and CDR2 SNTAGT. The CDR3 DNA reads TGTGCCAGCAGTCCGGGACAGGGGGAGGTGGATACGCAGTATTTT. Translated: CASSPGQGEVDTQYF.

V is TRBV10-3 and J is TRBJ2-1; 7 nucleotides line up with TRBD2. V shed 2 bases, J shed 4 bases, and the junction held 5 bases outside the gene matches. The germline V gene encodes CDR1 ENHRY and CDR2 SYGVKD. The CDR3 is 15 residues long. The CDR3 loop is CAISEGDYLYNEQFF. DNA of the CDR3: TGTGCCATCAGTGAGGGGGACTACTTATACAATGAGCAGTTCTTC.

A few counts support this clone. The chain combines TRBV7-9 with TRBJ2-3, with 7 bases aligning to TRBD2. Germline V gene lookup returns CDR1 SEHNR and CDR2 FQNEAQ (reference sequence). Unmatched junction bases numbered 17, after V lost 2 bases and J lost 6 bases. The CDR3 covers 18 residues. DNA of the CDR3: TGTGCCAGCAGCTTATCGATTGGGCGGGAGTTCCGCCCGGATACGCAGTATTTT. As protein: CASSLSIGREFRPDTQYF. The complete variable domain, with remaining parts taken from reference TRBV7-9 and TRBJ2-3, reads DTGVSQNPRHKITKRGQNVTFRCDPISEHNRLYWYRQTLGQGPEFLTYFQNEAQLEKSRLLSDRFSAERPKGSFSTLEIQRTEQGDSAMYLCASSLSIGREFRPDTQYFGPGTRLTVL.

V is TRBV18 and J is TRBJ2-7; D is undetermined. CDR3 length: 16 residues. Trimming took 4 bases from V and 0 from J, leaving 16 bases between them. Germline V gene data show CDR1 as KGHSH and CDR2 as LQKENI. CDR3 sequence (DNA): TGTGCCAGCTCACTCAGTCACGGAACAGCCTCCTACGAGCAGTACTTC. Its protein product is CASSLSHGTASYEQYF.

J is TRBJ2-5 and V is TRBV5-4, with 7 bases fitting TRBD2. The V and J ends lost 4 bases and 5 bases, in that order; junction bases with no gene match: 8. This CDR3 is 14 amino acids long. CDR1 and CDR2 (germline): SGHNT, YYREEE (reference sequence). CDR3 amino acids: CASSPRTRGETQYF. DNA of the CDR3: TGTGCCAGCAGCCCGAGGACTAGAGGGGAGACCCAGTACTTC.

The J gene is TRBJ2-3, the V gene TRBV20-1; D ambiguous. The germline V gene has CDR1 DFQATT and CDR2 SNEGSKA (reference sequence). V was shortened by 7 bases and J by 5 bases, with 10 bases between the two germline ends. This CDR3 contains 11 residues. This CDR3 is CSVPLGDTQYF. DNA for the CDR3: TGCAGTGTCCCGCTTGGAGATACGCAGTATTTT.

The chain carries TRBV15 and TRBJ2-4; no clear D. Germline CDR1 LNHNV, CDR2 YYDKDF (reference sequence). V was trimmed by 0 bases and J by 8 bases, leaving 8 bases between them. This CDR3 comprises 13 residues. The CDR3, as DNA: TGTGCCACCAGCAGAGATCGGTGGGACATTCAGTACTTC. Translated: CATSRDRWDIQYF.

This clone appeared a few times. The CDR3 nucleotides are TGTGCCAGCAATGGGGCAAGAGGAGATGCCAAAAACATTCAGTACTTC. The encoded protein is CASNGARGDAKNIQYF. The rearrangement uses TRBV28 and TRBJ2-4; perhaps TRBD1 as D (5 bases). V was clipped by 7 bases and J by 1 base, with 17 bases between them. The CDR3 is 16 amino acids. The germline V gene encodes CDR1 MDHEN and CDR2 SYDVKM.

The J gene is TRBJ1-2, the V gene TRBV10-3; 8 positions match TRBD1. This CDR3 has 14 residues. Germline assignment: CDR1 ENHRY and CDR2 SYGVKD. J was trimmed by 8 bases and V by 0 bases; bases with no gene match: 5. The CDR3 here is CAISESQGAGGYTF. CDR3 nucleotide sequence: TGTGCCATCAGTGAGTCGCAGGGGGCTGGAGGCTACACCTTC.

This rearrangement joins TRBV28 to TRBJ2-1; D unresolved. The CDR3 covers 15 residues. From germline, CDR1 is MDHEN and CDR2 SYDVKM. V lost 4 bases, J lost 2 bases, and 12 bases lay in between. CDR3 protein: CASSYGFRTYNEQFF. In DNA, the CDR3 is TGTGCCAGCAGTTATGGGTTTCGGACCTACAATGAGCAGTTCTTC. The complete variable domain, with remaining parts taken from reference TRBV28 and TRBJ2-1, reads DVKVTQSSRYLVKRTGEKVFLECVQDMDHENMFWYRQDPGLGLRLIYFSYDVKMKEKGDIPEGYSVSREKKERFSLILESASTNQTSMYLCASSYGFRTYNEQFFGPGTRLTVL.

The rearrangement links TRBV27 to TRBJ1-5; D may be TRBD1 (5 bases). From germline, CDR1 is MNHEY and CDR2 SMNVEV (reference sequence). CDR3 length: 14 residues. The ends were cut back, 4 bases at V and 7 bases at J, with 14 bases in the middle. For the CDR3, the DNA is TGTGCCAGCAGTTGGGGACGAGCGGGCCAGCCCCAGCATTTT. It is translated as CASSWGRAGQPQHF.

The chain links TRBV29-1 to TRBJ2-7; the D gene is possibly TRBD2 (6 bases). The CDR3 runs to 12 residues. V lost 1 base, J lost 5 bases, and 9 bases lay in between. Germline-derived CDR1 and CDR2 are SQVTM and ANQGSEA. In DNA, the CDR3 is TGCAGCGTTGAAGGTTCGGGGGACGAGCAGTACTTC. Its translation is CSVEGSGDEQYF.

The V and J genes are TRBV29-1 and TRBJ1-1; D remains unclear. The germline V gene has CDR1 SQVTM and CDR2 ANQGSEA. The CDR3 length is 11 residues. V shed 6 bases and J shed 1 base, with 6 bases lying between them. In nucleotides, the CDR3 is TGCAGCGTGAAGAGGAACACTGAAGCTTTCTTT. It encodes CSVKRNTEAFF.

The genes are TRBV11-1 and TRBJ2-5, with D possibly TRBD1 on 6 matching bases. The CDR3 covers 16 residues. Germline V CDR1 and CDR2: SGHAT, FQDESV (reference sequence). V was pared by 2 bases and J by 5 bases, with 18 bases between. The CDR3 DNA follows: TGTGCCAGCAGCTTATCCGGGACACGGGGATGGGAGACCCAGTACTTC. Translated: CASSLSGTRGWETQYF. The full variable domain, completed using reference TRBV11-1 and TRBJ2-5, is EAEVAQSPRYKITEKSQAVAFWCDPISGHATLYWYRQILGQGPELLVQFQDESVVDDSQLPKDRFSAERLKGVDSTLKIQPAELGDSAMYLCASSLSGTRGWETQYFGPGTRLLVL.

This clone was seen a single time. The chain couples TRBV10-1 to TRBJ2-3; 7 bases line up with TRBD2. V shed 3 bases and J 1 base; nucleotides not matched to a gene: 7. The germline gives CDR1 WNHNN, CDR2 SYGVQD (reference sequence). This CDR3 is 16 amino acids long. The CDR3 coding sequence is TGCGCCAGCAGTGAAGGCGGGAGAGGGGGCACAGATACGCAGTATTTT. Protein product: CASSEGGRGGTDTQYF.

This clone was observed once. CDR3 sequence (DNA): TGTGCCAGCAGTGAGGCAGGTTATTCCTACAATGAGCAGTTCTTC. Its translation is CASSEAGYSYNEQFF. The chain is built from TRBV6-1 and TRBJ2-1; the D is unclear. This CDR3 comprises 15 residues. Germline V gene data show CDR1 as MNHNS and CDR2 as SASEGT. Trimming shortened V by 3 bases and J by 1 base, and 10 bases separated the two germline ends.

The rearrangement uses TRBV6-1 and TRBJ2-7; no firm D call. The germline CDR1 and CDR2 sequences are MNHNS and SASEGT. Between the trimmed V and J ends, which lost 2 bases and 0 bases, there was a span of 8 bases. This CDR3 is built from 14 residues. The CDR3 nucleotides are TGTGCCAGCAGTGAATCGATCAGCTCCTACGAGCAGTACTTC. It encodes CASSESISSYEQYF.

The V gene is TRBV19, the J gene TRBJ1-5, with a possible D match to TRBD1 (5 bases). The CDR3 extends over 17 amino acids. In germline, CDR1 is LNHDA, CDR2 SQIVND (reference sequence). The V and J ends lost 0 bases and 4 bases respectively, with 16 bases between them. CDR3 region: CASSIDLPGFLNQPQHF. In DNA form, the CDR3 reads TGTGCCAGTAGTATAGATCTCCCAGGGTTCCTAAATCAGCCCCAGCATTTT.

V usage is TRBV9 and J usage is TRBJ2-3; D is perhaps TRBD2 (5 bases). This CDR3 comprises 13 residues. Germline V CDR1 and CDR2: SGDLS, YYNGEE. The V gene lost 8 bases and the J gene lost 7 bases, with 17 bases spanning the gap. The CDR3 reads CASSLERGNTQYF. The CDR3 nucleotides read TGTGCCAGTTCGCTAGAAAGAGGGAATACGCAGTATTTT.

The chain carries TRBV18 and TRBJ1-4; D unclear. V was shortened by 3 bases and J by 4 bases, with 18 bases between the two germline ends. CDR3 length: 17 amino acids. Germline V gene sequence: CDR1 KGHSH, CDR2 LQKENI. The CDR3 sequence is CASSPLRLRKHNEKLFF. DNA of the CDR3: TGTGCCAGCTCACCCCTCCGATTACGGAAACATAATGAAAAACTGTTTTTT. The variable domain in full, with the rest retrieved from reference TRBV18 and TRBJ1-4, is NAGVMQNPRHLVRRRGQEARLRCSPMKGHSHVYWYRQLPEEGLKFMVYLQKENIIDESGMPKERFSAEFPKEGPSILRIQQVVRGDSAAYFCASSPLRLRKHNEKLFFGSGTQLSVL.

The rearrangement uses TRBV6-6 and TRBJ2-1; 11 nucleotides match TRBD2. CDR1 is MNHNY and CDR2 is SVGAGI in the germline V gene (reference sequence). Trimming removed 5 bases from V and 15 bases from J; junction bases left unmatched: 9. This CDR3 comprises 13 residues. This chain's CDR3 is CASSPRTSGHGFF. The DNA of the CDR3 is TGTGCCAGCAGTCCCAGGACTAGCGGGCATGGGTTCTTC.

V gene TRBV6-5 combines with J gene TRBJ1-4, with D tentatively TRBD1 (5 bases). V lost 6 bases to trimming and J lost 7 bases, with 18 bases between them. The CDR3 sequence is 15 residues long. The V gene's germline CDR1 is MNHEY and CDR2 SVGAGI. The CDR3, as DNA: TGTGCCAGCAGCCCCAGGGAGGCAGAGGCTGAAAAACTGTTTTTT. Translation gives CASSPREAEAEKLFF.